Following are 22 T cell receptor beta chains from one sample sequenced in a study of T cell responses to AZD1222 COVID-19 vaccine. TCRdb's copy holds only in-frame clones and misses some; the assay was immunoSEQ multiplex PCR. The sample has approximately 180,000 clones, approximately 86% seen once. The sample in question was peripheral blood, obtained on day 0 of AZD1222 vaccination. These receptor sequences come from an adult in good health.

The J gene is TRBJ2-1, the V gene TRBV5-1, with D uncertain. Trimming shortened V by 0 bases and J by 4 bases, and 14 bases separated the two germline ends. This CDR3 has 16 amino acids. CDR1 is SGHRS and CDR2 is YFSETQ in the germline V gene. CDR3: CASSLANSASYNEQFF. The CDR3 DNA follows: TGCGCCAGCAGCTTGGCCAATTCCGCGTCGTACAATGAGCAGTTCTTC.

V and J are TRBV18 and TRBJ2-1, with D possibly matching TRBD1 (5 bases). CDR1 is KGHSH and CDR2 is LQKENI in the germline V gene. Trimming pared 1 base from V and 8 bases from J, leaving 9 bases between. The CDR3 sequence is 13 residues long. The CDR3 DNA reads TGTGCCAGCTCACCACAGGGGATGGATGAGCAGTTCTTC. It codes for CASSPQGMDEQFF.

This clone showed up just a few times. The chain couples TRBV7-8 to TRBJ1-5; perhaps TRBD1 as D (6 bases). CDR1 and CDR2 (germline): SGHVS, FQNEAQ. CDR3 length equals 15 residues. Trimming shortened V by 6 bases and J by 4 bases, and 16 bases separated the two germline ends. The CDR3 loop reads CASSWFQGPNQPQHF. The CDR3 DNA reads as TGTGCCAGCAGTTGGTTTCAGGGGCCAAATCAGCCCCAGCATTTT.

This chain links TRBV5-4 with TRBJ2-7, with D perhaps matching TRBD1 or TRBD2 (5 bases each). Germline lookup yields CDR1 SGHNT and CDR2 YYREEE (reference sequence). Trimming cost V 4 bases and J 6 bases, with 14 bases left between them. The CDR3 covers 13 residues. CDR3 nucleotide sequence: TGTGCCAGCAGCGAGGGGACCCCTGGCGAGCAGTACTTC. It specifies CASSEGTPGEQYF.

This clone was observed a handful of times. This chain connects TRBV18 to TRBJ1-3, with D unresolved. Germline lookup yields CDR1 KGHSH and CDR2 LQKENI. This CDR3 contains 20 residues. The V and J ends lost 2 bases and 4 bases respectively, with 27 bases between them. The CDR3 sequence is CASSPILALPHPRGGNTIYF. The CDR3 DNA follows: TGTGCCAGCTCACCAATTCTGGCTCTCCCTCACCCAAGAGGAGGAAACACCATATATTTT.

The gene calls are TRBV9 and TRBJ1-1; weak D call: TRBD1 (6 bases). V gave up 0 bases and J gave up 3 bases, with 9 bases separating them. Germline V gene lookup returns CDR1 SGDLS and CDR2 YYNGEE. The CDR3 is 14 amino acids. CDR3 DNA: TGTGCCAGCAGCGTAGAGCAGGGGCACACTGAAGCTTTCTTT. Residues: CASSVEQGHTEAFF.

For the CDR3, the DNA is TGTGCCAGCAGCCTTAACAACCCTGGGACAGGGGCGGTCGAAGAGACCCAGTACTTC. It translates to CASSLNNPGTGAVEETQYF. The rearrangement uses TRBV3-1 (or the pseudogene TRBV3-2) and TRBJ2-5, with TRBD1 matching over 10 bases. The J segment lost 3 bases and the V segment lost 4 bases, leaving 17 bases of the junction unmatched. The CDR3 is 19 residues long. The germline gives CDR1 LGHDT, CDR2 YNNKEL (reference sequence).

This clone was recorded only once. This chain connects TRBV14 to TRBJ2-2; TRBD2 aligns across 8 bases. J was trimmed by 0 bases and V by 4 bases; bases with no gene match: 4. This CDR3 contains 16 residues. Looked up from germline, CDR1 is SGHDN and CDR2 is FVKESK. CDR3 region: CASSPLAGANTGELFF. The DNA of the CDR3 is TGTGCCAGCAGCCCCCTAGCGGGCGCGAACACCGGGGAGCTGTTTTTT.

CDR3 in DNA: TGCGCCAGCACCAGTGGAAGGGGCCGTAACTATGGCTACACCTTC. Its translation is CASTSGRGRNYGYTF. The chain couples TRBV5-1 to TRBJ1-2, with D perhaps TRBD1 (5 bases). Germline V gene lookup returns CDR1 SGHRS and CDR2 YFSETQ. V lost 6 bases and J lost 1, with 16 bases in between. The CDR3 is 15 amino acids.

In regard to this clone: The germline gene is not matched at one end of the junction; a read error may be the cause. The V gene is TRBV12-5, the J gene TRBJ2-7; weak D call: TRBD1 (5 bases). Germline-derived CDR1 and CDR2 are LGHNT and FRNRAP. This CDR3 is built from 13 residues. The CDR3: CASSQGYSHEQYF. In DNA form, the CDR3 reads TGTGCTTCCAGTCAGGGCTACTCCCACGAGCAGTACTTC.

V usage is TRBV5-4 and J usage is TRBJ2-5; 8 nucleotides match TRBD2. There are 15 residues in the CDR3. With 0 bases clipped from V and 4 bases from J, the junction kept 5 bases outside the gene matches. Germline CDR1 and CDR2: SGHNT and YYREEE (reference sequence). The CDR3 region is CASSLAGGPRETQYF. In DNA form, the CDR3 reads TGTGCCAGCAGCTTGGCGGGAGGGCCGCGAGAGACCCAGTACTTC.

The chain is built from TRBV9 and TRBJ1-2; a weak D match, TRBD1 (5 bases). V lost 4 bases and J 2 bases, leaving 9 bases between the germline ends. From germline, CDR1 is SGDLS and CDR2 YYNGEE. CDR3 length: 13 amino acids. The CDR3, as DNA: TGTGCCAGCAGCCTGAACAGGAACTATGGCTACACCTTC. Its protein is CASSLNRNYGYTF.

This chain joins TRBV2 and TRBJ1-2; D perhaps matches TRBD1 (6 bases). V was trimmed by 5 bases and J by 8 bases, leaving 12 bases between them. The germline gives CDR1 SNHLY, CDR2 FYNNEI. The CDR3 runs 12 residues. Written as DNA, the CDR3 is TGTGCCAGCAGTTCACAGGGTAGGGGCTACACCTTC. Its translation: CASSSQGRGYTF. Complete variable domain (other parts from reference TRBV2 and TRBJ1-2): EPEVTQTPSHQVTQMGQEVILRCVPISNHLYFYWYRQILGQKVEFLVSFYNNEISEKSEIFDDQFSVERPDGSNFTLKIRSTKLEDSAMYFCASSSQGRGYTFGSGTRLTVV.

V is TRBV2 and J is TRBJ1-1; a weak D match, TRBD1 (6 bases). The CDR3 runs to 15 residues. The germline gives CDR1 SNHLY, CDR2 FYNNEI. The germline V and J ends were trimmed by 6 bases and 7 bases, with 21 bases remaining between them. The CDR3, as DNA: TGTGCCAGCAGAGATCGGGACGCCGGACAGAGTGAAGCTTTCTTT. It is translated as CASRDRDAGQSEAFF.

The V gene is TRBV5-1, the J gene TRBJ2-1, with 11 bases that match TRBD2. V lost 4 bases to trimming and J lost 4 bases; unmatched junction nucleotides: 10. The CDR3 spans 17 residues. Germline CDR1 is SGHRS and CDR2 is YFSETQ. The CDR3 DNA reads TGCGCCAGCAGCGATGCCATACTAGCGGGAGCTTACAATGAGCAGTTCTTC. It specifies CASSDAILAGAYNEQFF.

The J gene is TRBJ1-2, the V gene TRBV5-4; a weak D match, TRBD1 (6 bases). Between the trimmed V and J ends, which lost 0 bases and 7 bases, there was a span of 16 bases. The CDR3 loop spans 15 amino acids. The germline V gene encodes CDR1 SGHNT and CDR2 YYREEE (reference sequence). CDR3 nucleotide sequence: TGTGCCAGCAGCTTGGAGAGGGGGAGGGGAGGTGGCTACACCTTC. Protein sequence: CASSLERGRGGGYTF.

The V call is TRBV7-3, the J call TRBJ2-4; 10 bases are a match to TRBD2. V was pared by 7 bases and J by 1 base, with 13 bases of the junction left unmatched. This CDR3 contains 18 residues. Germline V gene data show CDR1 as SGHTA and CDR2 as FQGTGA. CDR3 nucleotides: TGTGCCAGCAACCCCGCTCTAGCGGGAGTAAGCGCCAAAAACATTCAGTACTTC. It encodes CASNPALAGVSAKNIQYF.

The gene calls are TRBV28 and TRBJ1-2, with 8 bases lining up with TRBD1. With V trimmed by 7 bases and J by 2 bases, 6 bases remained unmatched. The CDR3 loop spans 14 amino acids. Germline CDR1 is MDHEN and CDR2 is SYDVKM. CDR3 region: CASTQTGANYGYTF. For the CDR3, the DNA is TGTGCCAGCACCCAGACAGGGGCAAACTATGGCTACACCTTC.

The chain is built from TRBV6-5 and TRBJ2-1; D is possibly TRBD2 (6 bases). Trimming pared 0 bases from V and 3 bases from J, leaving 12 bases between. This CDR3 has 16 amino acids. CDR1 and CDR2 from the germline V gene are MNHEY and SVGAGI. The CDR3 loop reads CASSYSGGPRYNEQFF. The CDR3 bases are TGTGCCAGCAGTTACTCGGGAGGCCCTCGCTACAATGAGCAGTTCTTC.

V gene TRBV19 combines with J gene TRBJ1-1; TRBD1 matches at 9 bases. Germline V gene sequence: CDR1 LNHDA, CDR2 SQIVND (reference sequence). CDR3 length: 14 residues. Trimming removed 4 bases from V and 10 bases from J; junction bases left unmatched: 10. CDR3 amino acids: CASSSFNRGRLAFF. The CDR3, as DNA: TGTGCCAGTAGTAGCTTCAACAGGGGGCGCTTAGCTTTCTTT.

The genes are TRBV27 and TRBJ1-1; D unclear. V lost 2 bases and J 1 base, leaving 11 bases between the germline ends. In germline, CDR1 is MNHEY, CDR2 SMNVEV (reference sequence). The CDR3 consists of 15 residues. The DNA for the CDR3 is TGTGCCAGCAGTTTACGATACCTAAGGAACACTGAAGCTTTCTTT. Protein: CASSLRYLRNTEAFF.

CDR3: CASSPGGLGYTF. The CDR3 region has the DNA TGTGCCAGTAGTCCTGGTGGCCTCGGCTACACCTTC. The rearrangement links TRBV19 to TRBJ1-2; D unresolved. The V end was cut by 5 bases, the J end by 8 bases, with 12 bases between. CDR3 length: 12 amino acids. Germline V gene data show CDR1 as LNHDA and CDR2 as SQIVND (reference sequence). Filled out from reference TRBV19 and TRBJ1-2, the complete variable domain reads DGGITQSPKYLFRKEGQNVTLSCEQNLNHDAMYWYRQDPGQGLRLIYYSQIVNDFQKGDIAEGYSVSREKKESFPLTVTSAQKNPTAFYLCASSPGGLGYTFGSGTRLTVV.